This T cell receptor (beta chain) was identified during a study of blood T cell repertoires in COVID-19. Study overall: Sources were T cells, B-cell-depleted T cells, or PBMCs; the material itself was cDNA or gDNA.

Generated by immunoSEQ multiplex PCR, the TCRdb table keeps only in-frame clones and is missing some. Here the sample spans under 300,000 clones, approximately 78% being singletons. The V gene's germline CDR1 is GTSNPN and CDR2 SVGIG (reference sequence). Germline trimming cut 3 bases from V and 5 bases from J; bases unmatched to any gene: 5. The CDR3 has 14 residues. The TCR was taken from an older woman with active or convalescent COVID-19. Sequencing input: peripheral blood. V is TRBV30 and J is TRBJ1-3; TRBD1 matches at 9 bases. The CDR3 bases are TGTGCCTGGAGACCACAGGGGGCGAGAAACACCATATATTTT. Its translation is CAWRPQGARNTIYF.